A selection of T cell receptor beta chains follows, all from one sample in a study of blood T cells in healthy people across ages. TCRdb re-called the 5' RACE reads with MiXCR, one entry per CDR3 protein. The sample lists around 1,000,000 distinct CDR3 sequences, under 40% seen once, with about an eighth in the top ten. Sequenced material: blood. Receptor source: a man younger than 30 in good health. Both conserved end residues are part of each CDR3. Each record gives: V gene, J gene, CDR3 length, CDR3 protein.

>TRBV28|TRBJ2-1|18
CASSRKTRRTGDYNEQFF
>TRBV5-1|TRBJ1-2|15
CASSPPRDRDGGYTF
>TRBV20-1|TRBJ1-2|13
CSAYLFDIYGYTF
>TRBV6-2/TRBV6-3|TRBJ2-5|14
CASSYNDNQETQYF
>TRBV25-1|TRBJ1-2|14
CASSAKTGTYGYTF
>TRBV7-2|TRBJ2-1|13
CASSGGRYNEQFF
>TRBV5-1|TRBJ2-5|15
CASSAGTGKSETQYF
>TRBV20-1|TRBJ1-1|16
CSARDPNRGFNTEAFF
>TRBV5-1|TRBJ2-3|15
CASSPDGDYTDTQYF
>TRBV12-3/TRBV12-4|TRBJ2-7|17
CASSLARDSLSSYEQYF
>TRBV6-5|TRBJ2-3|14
CASSVELASDTQYF
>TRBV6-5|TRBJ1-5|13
CASSPGQWQPQHF
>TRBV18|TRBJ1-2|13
CASSPSTDYGYTF
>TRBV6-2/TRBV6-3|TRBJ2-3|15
CASSYVPEGADTQYF
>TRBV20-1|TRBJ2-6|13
CSAKYSGANVLTF
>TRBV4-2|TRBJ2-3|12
CASRSRADTQYF
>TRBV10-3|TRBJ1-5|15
CAISDGTQINQPQHF
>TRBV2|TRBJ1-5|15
CASSALNRGTQPQHF
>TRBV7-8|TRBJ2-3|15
CASSLRISGRDTQYF
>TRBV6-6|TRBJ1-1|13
CASTETGETEAFF
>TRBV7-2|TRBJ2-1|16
CASSLAGAGVVNEQFF
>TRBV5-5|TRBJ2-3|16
CASSFNGITSTDTQYF
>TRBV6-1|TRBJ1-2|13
CASITGQGYGYTF
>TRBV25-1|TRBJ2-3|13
CASVALPGDTQYF
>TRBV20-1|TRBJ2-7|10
CSAYWGEQYF
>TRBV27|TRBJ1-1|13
CASSPHRGGEAFF
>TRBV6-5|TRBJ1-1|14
CASSGRVLNTEAFF
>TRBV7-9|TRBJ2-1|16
CATSVTGGFSSNEQFF
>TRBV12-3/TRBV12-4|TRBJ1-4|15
CASSRLQGAGEKLFF
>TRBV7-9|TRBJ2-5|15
CASSRGLAGLNEQYF
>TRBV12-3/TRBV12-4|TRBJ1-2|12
CASSFGRGGYTF
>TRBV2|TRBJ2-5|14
CASTRDGQGETQYF
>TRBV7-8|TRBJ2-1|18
CASSLGSRRDTPYNEQFF
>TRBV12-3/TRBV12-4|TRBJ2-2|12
CASTRDTGELFF
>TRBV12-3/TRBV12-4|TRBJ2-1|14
CASSWTSGGNEQFF
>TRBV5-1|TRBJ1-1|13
CASSSQGNTEAFF
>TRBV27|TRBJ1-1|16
CASTPHKQGRNTEAFF